This record concerns one T cell receptor (beta chain) sequence. The antigen it binds to is not known. It has no much larger one-base neighbor in the sample; base qualities were not kept. This record belongs to a study of T cells after yellow fever vaccination (dated by TCRdb to between 2018 and 2021). Study-level background: The SMART-Seq v4 Ultra Low Input RNA kit was used to prepare libraries from fractions with low cell numbers. Bulk TCR alpha and beta repertoires were sequenced longitudinally to track T-cell clones before and after primary and booster YFV17D yellow fever vaccination. Two healthy male donors made up the cohort, one aged 18 to 30 years and the other aged 30 to 40 years. Blood was drawn at multiple timepoints before and after primary and secondary immunization, with bulk PBMC replicates and cell subsets isolated. The study at large found these results: Computational filtering was needed because FACS-sorted repertoires could contain abundant contaminating clonotypes from the bulk population. A small share of clonotypes was detected in both CD4 and CD8 compartments, with the overlap likely arising from convergent recombination. Most clones expanded after primary vaccination were re-detected after the booster (around 96% of CD4 and approximately 89% of CD8), suggesting broad memory maintenance. Compared with the primary T-cell response, the secondary T-cell response was faster but weaker, reaching its peak on day 5 rather than on day 15. The study included only two donors, which limits how far the findings can be generalized.

The meaning of the sample's treatment or condition label: live attenuated yellow fever vaccine strain. PBMCs were isolated from peripheral blood using a standard Ficoll-Paque protocol. Dynabeads CD4 and CD8 positive selection kits were used to isolate the CD4 and CD8 T-cell fractions. RNA was extracted with TriZol from bulk PBMCs, CD4 and CD8 fractions, and dextramer-positive and dextramer-negative fractions. Sequencer: Illumina NovaSeq 6000. Synthesis of TCR cDNA relied on 5'RACE template switching, a step that introduced a universal primer site along with unique molecular identifiers. Priming for cDNA synthesis came from both the TCR alpha and TCR beta constant segments. Two PCR steps were used to amplify libraries, with sample barcodes and sequencing adapters being added in the second step. Sequencing of libraries was performed on Illumina HiSeq 2500 (2x100 bp) or NovaSeq (2x150 bp). The paper's data handling went like this. MIGEC was used to demultiplex reads and collapse the reads into UMI consensus sequences, and MiXCR was used for V(D)J alignment. Using edgeR on replicate PBMC samples, clonotypes were called vaccine-responding if FDR was below 0.01 and the log2 fold change was above 5 up to day 15. Each bulk clonotype received a CD4 or CD8 identity based on whether the sequenced CD4 or CD8 repertoire contained that clonotype at higher abundance. Using fastp at Q25 and MiXCR, TCRdb reprocessed the public reads and kept productive beta chains. Each record represents a unique CDR3 protein, reported with the most common genes and DNA among its rows. These V and J calls are TCRdb output, not the study's own analysis. This sample comprises approximately 330,000 distinct CDR3 sequences, about an eighth of them detected only once. Jointly, the top ten make up roughly 3.1% of the sample.

The clonotype was recovered from a young man who received the YFV17D yellow fever vaccine. This specimen was CD4+ T cells sorted from PBMCs, taken 15 days after the yellow fever booster vaccination.

The sequenced DNA: TGTGCCAGCACACAGGCTGCCGGGGGGGGGAATTCACCCCTCCACTTT. It is translated as CASTQAAGGGNSPLHF. The chain joins TRBV28 to TRBJ1-6, and possibly TRBD1, on 5 matching bases. Its CDR3 holds 16 amino acids, cysteine through phenylalanine. Left in the record is the CDR3 DNA by itself, 48 bases read in frame from the first base. Based on the germline V gene, the CDR1 and CDR2 sequences are MDHEN and SYDVKM. V is pared back by 7 bases and J by 7 bases, with 20 bases lying between the germline termini.